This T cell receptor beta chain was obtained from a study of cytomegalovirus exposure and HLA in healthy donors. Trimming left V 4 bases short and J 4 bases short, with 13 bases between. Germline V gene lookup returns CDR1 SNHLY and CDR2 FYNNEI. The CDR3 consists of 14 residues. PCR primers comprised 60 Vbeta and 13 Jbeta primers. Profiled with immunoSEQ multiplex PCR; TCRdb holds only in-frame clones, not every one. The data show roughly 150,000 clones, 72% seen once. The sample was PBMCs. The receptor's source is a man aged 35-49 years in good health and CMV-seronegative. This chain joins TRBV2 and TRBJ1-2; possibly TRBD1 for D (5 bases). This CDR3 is CASSGKQVPYGYTF. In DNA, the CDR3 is TGTGCCAGCAGTGGCAAACAGGTGCCCTATGGCTACACCTTC.